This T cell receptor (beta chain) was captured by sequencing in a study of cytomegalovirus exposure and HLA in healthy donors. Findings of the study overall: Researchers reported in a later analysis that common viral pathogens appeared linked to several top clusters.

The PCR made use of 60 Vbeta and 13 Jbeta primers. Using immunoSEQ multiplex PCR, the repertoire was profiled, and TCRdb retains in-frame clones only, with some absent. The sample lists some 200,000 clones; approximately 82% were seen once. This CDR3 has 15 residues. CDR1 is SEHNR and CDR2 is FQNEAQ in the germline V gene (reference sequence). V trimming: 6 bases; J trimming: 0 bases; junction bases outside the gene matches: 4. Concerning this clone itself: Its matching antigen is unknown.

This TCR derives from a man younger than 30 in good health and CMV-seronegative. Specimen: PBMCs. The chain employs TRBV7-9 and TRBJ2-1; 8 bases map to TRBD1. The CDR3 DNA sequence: TGTGCCAGCAGGGGGACAGGCAGCTCCTACAATGAGCAGTTCTTC. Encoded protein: CASRGTGSSYNEQFF.